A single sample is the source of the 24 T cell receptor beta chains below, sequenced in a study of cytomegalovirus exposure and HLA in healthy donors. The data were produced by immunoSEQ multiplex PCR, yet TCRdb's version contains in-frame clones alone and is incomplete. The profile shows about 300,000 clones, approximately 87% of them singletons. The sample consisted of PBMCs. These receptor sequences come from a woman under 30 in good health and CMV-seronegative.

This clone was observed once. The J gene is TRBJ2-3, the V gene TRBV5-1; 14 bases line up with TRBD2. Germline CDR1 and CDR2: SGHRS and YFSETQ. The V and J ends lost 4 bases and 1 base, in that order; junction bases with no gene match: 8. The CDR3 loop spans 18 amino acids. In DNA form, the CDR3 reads TGCGCCAGCAGCACTGGGACTAGCGGGAGTGTGGGCACAGATACGCAGTATTTT. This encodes CASSTGTSGSVGTDTQYF.

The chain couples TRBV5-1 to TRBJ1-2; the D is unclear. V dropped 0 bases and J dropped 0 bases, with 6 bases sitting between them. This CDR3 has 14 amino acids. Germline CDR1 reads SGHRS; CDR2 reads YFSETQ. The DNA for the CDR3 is TGCGCCAGCAGCTTGGACACCACTAACTATGGCTACACCTTC. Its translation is CASSLDTTNYGYTF.

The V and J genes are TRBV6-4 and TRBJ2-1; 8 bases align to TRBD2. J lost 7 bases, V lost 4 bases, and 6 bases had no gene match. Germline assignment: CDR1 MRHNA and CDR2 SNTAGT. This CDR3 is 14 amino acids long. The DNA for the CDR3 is TGTGCCAGCAGTGGGGGACTAGGAATGAATGAGCAGTTCTTC. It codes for CASSGGLGMNEQFF.

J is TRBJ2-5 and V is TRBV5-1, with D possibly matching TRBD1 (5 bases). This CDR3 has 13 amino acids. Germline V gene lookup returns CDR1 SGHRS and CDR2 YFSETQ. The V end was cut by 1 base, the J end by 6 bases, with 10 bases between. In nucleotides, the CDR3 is TGCGCCAGCAGCTTGACGACAGTAAAGACCCAGTACTTC. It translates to CASSLTTVKTQYF.

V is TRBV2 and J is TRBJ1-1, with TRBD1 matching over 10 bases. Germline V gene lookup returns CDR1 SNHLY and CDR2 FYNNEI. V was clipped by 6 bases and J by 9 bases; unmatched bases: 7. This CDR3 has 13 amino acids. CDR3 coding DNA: TGTGCCAGCAGCCCCGGGACAGGGGAAAAAGCTTTCTTT. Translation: CASSPGTGEKAFF.

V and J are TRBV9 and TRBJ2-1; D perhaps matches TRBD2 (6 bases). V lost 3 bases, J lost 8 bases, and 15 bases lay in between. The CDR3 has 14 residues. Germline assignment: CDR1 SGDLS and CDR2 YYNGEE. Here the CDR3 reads CASSEDGGAYEQFF. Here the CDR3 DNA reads TGTGCCAGCAGCGAGGACGGCGGGGCTTATGAGCAGTTCTTC.

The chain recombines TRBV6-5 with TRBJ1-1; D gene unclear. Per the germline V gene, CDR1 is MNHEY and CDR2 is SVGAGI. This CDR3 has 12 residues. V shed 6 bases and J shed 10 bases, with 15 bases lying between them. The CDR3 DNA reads TGTGCCAGCAGCCCGTATGGAGGGAGAGCTTTCTTT. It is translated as CASSPYGGRAFF.

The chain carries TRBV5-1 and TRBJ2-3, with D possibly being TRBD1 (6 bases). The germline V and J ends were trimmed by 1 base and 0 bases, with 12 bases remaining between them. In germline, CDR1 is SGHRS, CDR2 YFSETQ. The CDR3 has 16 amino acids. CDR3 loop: CASSLFRGGSTDTQYF. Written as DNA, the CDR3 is TGCGCCAGCAGCTTGTTCAGGGGCGGGAGCACAGATACGCAGTATTTT.

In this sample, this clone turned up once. The CDR3 region is CASRYRDRDSPLHF. The CDR3 DNA is TGTGCCAGCCGTTATCGGGACAGAGATTCACCCCTCCACTTT. The chain has TRBV5-6 and TRBJ1-6; 7 bases line up with TRBD1. J was trimmed by 8 bases and V by 7 bases; bases with no gene match: 9. Germline V CDR1 and CDR2: SGHDT, YYEEEE. The CDR3 sequence is 14 residues long.

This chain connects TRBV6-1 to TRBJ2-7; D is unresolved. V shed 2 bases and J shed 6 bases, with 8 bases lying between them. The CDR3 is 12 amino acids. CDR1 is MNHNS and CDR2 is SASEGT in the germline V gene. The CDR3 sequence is CASSETGSEQYF. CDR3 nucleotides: TGTGCCAGCAGTGAAACCGGGTCCGAGCAGTACTTC.

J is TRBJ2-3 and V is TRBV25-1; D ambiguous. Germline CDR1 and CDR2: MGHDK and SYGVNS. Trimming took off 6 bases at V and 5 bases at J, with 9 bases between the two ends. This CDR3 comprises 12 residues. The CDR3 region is CASSLRRDTQYF. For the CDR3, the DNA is TGTGCCAGCAGCCTAAGGAGAGATACGCAGTATTTT. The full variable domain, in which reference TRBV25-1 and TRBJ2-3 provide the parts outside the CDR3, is EADIYQTPRYLVIGTGKKITLECSQTMGHDKMYWYQQDPGMELHLIHYSYGVNSTEKGDLSSESTVSRIRTEHFPLTLESARPSHTSQYLCASSLRRDTQYFGPGTRLTVL.

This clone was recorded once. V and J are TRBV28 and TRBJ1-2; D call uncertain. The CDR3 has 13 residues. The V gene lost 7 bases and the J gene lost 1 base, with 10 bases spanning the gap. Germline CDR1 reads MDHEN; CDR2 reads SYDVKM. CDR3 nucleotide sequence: TGTGCCAGCACCACCTATAGTAACTATGGCTACACCTTC. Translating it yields CASTTYSNYGYTF.

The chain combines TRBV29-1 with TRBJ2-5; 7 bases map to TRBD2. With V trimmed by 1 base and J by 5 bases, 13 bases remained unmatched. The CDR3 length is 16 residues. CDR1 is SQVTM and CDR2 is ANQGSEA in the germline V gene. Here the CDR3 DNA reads TGCAGCGTTGAAGGTTTCGGGGGAGGGTGGCGGGAGACCCAGTACTTC. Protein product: CSVEGFGGGWRETQYF.

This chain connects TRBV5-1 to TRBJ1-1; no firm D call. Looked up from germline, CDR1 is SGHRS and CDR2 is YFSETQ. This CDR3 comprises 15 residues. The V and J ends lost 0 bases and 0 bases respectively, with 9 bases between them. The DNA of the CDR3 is TGCGCCAGCAGCTTGGAACAGAGCATGAACACTGAAGCTTTCTTT. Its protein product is CASSLEQSMNTEAFF.

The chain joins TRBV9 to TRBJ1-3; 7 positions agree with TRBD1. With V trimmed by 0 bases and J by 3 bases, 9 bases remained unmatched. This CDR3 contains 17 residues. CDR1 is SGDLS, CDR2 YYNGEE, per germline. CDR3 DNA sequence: TGTGCCAGCAGCGTAGCCGATACAGGGGCGGGTGGAAACACCATATATTTT. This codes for CASSVADTGAGGNTIYF.

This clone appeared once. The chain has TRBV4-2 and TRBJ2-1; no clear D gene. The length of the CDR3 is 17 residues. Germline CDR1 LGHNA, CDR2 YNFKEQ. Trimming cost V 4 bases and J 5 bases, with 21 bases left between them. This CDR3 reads CASSLRPEPSENNEQFF. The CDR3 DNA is TGTGCCAGCAGCCTAAGACCGGAGCCGTCAGAGAACAATGAGCAGTTCTTC.

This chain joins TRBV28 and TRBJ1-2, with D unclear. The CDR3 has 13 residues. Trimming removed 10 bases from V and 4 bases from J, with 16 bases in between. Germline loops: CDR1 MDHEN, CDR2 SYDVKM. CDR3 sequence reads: CATQDASGYGYTF. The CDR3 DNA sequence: TGTGCCACCCAGGATGCGTCCGGCTATGGCTACACCTTC.

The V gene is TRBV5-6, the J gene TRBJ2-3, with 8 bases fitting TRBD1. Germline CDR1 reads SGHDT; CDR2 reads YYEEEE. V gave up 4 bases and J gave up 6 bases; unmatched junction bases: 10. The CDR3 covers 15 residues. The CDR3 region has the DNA TGTGCCAGCAGCCCGGGGGACAGGTACGGGGATACGCAGTATTTT. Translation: CASSPGDRYGDTQYF.

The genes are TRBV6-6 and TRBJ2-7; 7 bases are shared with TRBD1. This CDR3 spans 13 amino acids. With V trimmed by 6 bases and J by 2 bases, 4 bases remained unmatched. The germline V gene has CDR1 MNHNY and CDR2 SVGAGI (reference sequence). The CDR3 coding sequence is TGTGCCAGCAGGTCCGGACAGGCCTACGAGCAGTACTTC. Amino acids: CASRSGQAYEQYF.

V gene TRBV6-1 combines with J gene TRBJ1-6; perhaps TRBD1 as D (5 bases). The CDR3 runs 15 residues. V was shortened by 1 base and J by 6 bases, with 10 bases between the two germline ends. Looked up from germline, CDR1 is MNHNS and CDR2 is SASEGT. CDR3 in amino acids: CASSEVQGSNSPLHF. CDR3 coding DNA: TGTGCCAGCAGTGAAGTTCAGGGTAGTAATTCACCCCTCCACTTT.

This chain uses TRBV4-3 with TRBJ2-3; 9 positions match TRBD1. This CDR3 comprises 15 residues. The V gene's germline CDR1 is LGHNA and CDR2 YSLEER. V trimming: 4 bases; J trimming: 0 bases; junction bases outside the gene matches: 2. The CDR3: CASSPGTGSTDTQYF. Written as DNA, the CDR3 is TGCGCCAGCAGCCCCGGGACAGGGAGCACAGATACGCAGTATTTT.

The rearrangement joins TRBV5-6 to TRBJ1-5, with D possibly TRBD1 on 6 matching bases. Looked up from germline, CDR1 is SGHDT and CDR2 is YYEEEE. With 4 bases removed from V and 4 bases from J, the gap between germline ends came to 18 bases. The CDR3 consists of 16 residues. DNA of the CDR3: TGTGCCAGCAGCAGGGACGGCAGGGGACTAAATCAGCCCCAGCATTTT. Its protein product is CASSRDGRGLNQPQHF.

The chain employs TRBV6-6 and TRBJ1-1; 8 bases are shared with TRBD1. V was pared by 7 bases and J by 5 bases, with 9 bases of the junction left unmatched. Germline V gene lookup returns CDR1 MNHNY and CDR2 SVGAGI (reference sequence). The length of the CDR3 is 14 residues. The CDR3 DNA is TGTGCCAGCACACTGGACAGGGCGCATACTGAAGCTTTCTTT. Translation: CASTLDRAHTEAFF.

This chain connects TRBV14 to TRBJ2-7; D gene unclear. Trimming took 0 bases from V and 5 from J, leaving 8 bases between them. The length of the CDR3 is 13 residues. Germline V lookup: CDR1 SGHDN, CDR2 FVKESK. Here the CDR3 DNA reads TGTGCCAGCAGCCAAGATAATCCCCACGAGCAGTACTTC. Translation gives CASSQDNPHEQYF.